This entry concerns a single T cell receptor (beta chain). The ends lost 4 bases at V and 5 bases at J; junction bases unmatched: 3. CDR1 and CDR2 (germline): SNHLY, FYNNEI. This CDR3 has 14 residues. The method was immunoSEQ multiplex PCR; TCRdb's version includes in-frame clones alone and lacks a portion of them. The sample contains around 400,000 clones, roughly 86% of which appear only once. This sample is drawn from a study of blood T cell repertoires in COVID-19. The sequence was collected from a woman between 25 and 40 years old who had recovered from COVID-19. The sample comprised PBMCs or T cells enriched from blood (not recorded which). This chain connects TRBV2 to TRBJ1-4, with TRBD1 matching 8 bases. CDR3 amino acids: CASSGYRGNEKLFF. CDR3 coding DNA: TGTGCCAGCAGTGGGTACAGGGGGAATGAAAAACTGTTTTTT.